This is a list of T cell receptor beta chains from one sample in a study of Graves' ophthalmopathy and Graves' hyperthyroidism. TCRdb redid the calling of the multiplex PCR reads with MiXCR, one entry per CDR3 protein. The sample has about 600,000 distinct CDR3 sequences, roughly 39% seen once. The specimen was peripheral blood or thyroid tissue (not recorded which). The receptor set was obtained from an adult man with Graves' hyperthyroidism. Both conserved end residues are trimmed from each CDR3.

j_call v_call cdr3_aa
. TRBV20-1 SAREGQGQDTQY
TRBJ2-7 TRBV10-3 ASSYTSGSPYEQY
TRBJ2-7 TRBV5-1 ASSLKTDLLAGVYEQY
TRBJ2-7 TRBV20-1 SAPGTGVPYEQY
TRBJ1-2 TRBV12-3/TRBV12-4 ASSSAGLTGEGYT
TRBJ2-3 TRBV11-2 ASRTGAFHTDTQY
TRBJ1-2 TRBV29-1 SVVVGSAANYGYT
TRBJ2-6 TRBV5-1 ASSLLGEAGANVLT
TRBJ2-7 TRBV20-1 SAGTGGTYEQY
TRBJ2-2 TRBV20-1 SARGFKGMGNTGELF
TRBJ1-2 TRBV7-7 ASTSYYGYT
TRBJ1-5 TRBV2 ASSDLQGSNQPQH
TRBJ2-7 TRBV9 ASSKGMGVSHEQY
TRBJ2-3 TRBV7-2 ASSLGGVGSTDTQY
TRBJ2-5 TRBV7-2 ASSLVQGAKETQY
TRBJ1-6 TRBV7-9 ASSLVALGVYSPLH
TRBJ2-2 TRBV5-1 ASSRAWQRSNTGELF
TRBJ2-2 TRBV7-6 ASSPPVGGSGTGELF
TRBJ2-7 TRBV29-1 SVEPGPSYEQY
TRBJ2-5 TRBV7-2 ASSTRRTPQETQY
TRBJ2-2 TRBV24-1 ATSDRAPGELF
TRBJ1-1 TRBV12-3/TRBV12-4 ASSQGTSGPEAF
TRBJ2-2 TRBV24-1 ATSDFMGDGGELF
TRBJ2-7 TRBV6-2/TRBV6-3 ASSETGTGSYEQY
TRBJ2-3 TRBV12-3/TRBV12-4 ASGTLSTDTQY
TRBJ2-7 TRBV29-1 SSRTGPAYEQY
TRBJ1-2 TRBV7-9 AWSVRAAGFGYT
TRBJ1-6 TRBV5-8 ASSFDSYSPLH
TRBJ1-6 TRBV7-9 ASSLGSGTFSYNSPLH
TRBJ1-2 TRBV9 ASSVDQVSGNT
TRBJ1-2 TRBV5-1 ASSQSRDYGYT
TRBJ1-4 TRBV6-5 ASSTTTGWEEKLF
TRBJ1-5 TRBV20-1 SASTGGGNQPQH
TRBJ2-7 TRBV20-1 SAVGQGLPYEQY
TRBJ2-2 TRBV20-1 SASQGGAGELF
TRBJ2-3 TRBV12-3/TRBV12-4 ASSLGTSGGRDTQY
TRBJ1-2 TRBV7-8 ASSLEGDPNYGYT
TRBJ2-7 TRBV15 ATSSVGTGFYEQY
TRBJ2-7 TRBV5-4 ASSRGTGGTYEQY
TRBJ1-1 TRBV7-9 ASRSSGDRYTEAF
TRBJ2-7 TRBV19 ASSIDGTGGYEQY
TRBJ2-7 TRBV5-6 ASSYSGPHEQY